This TCR beta chain was recovered during a study of blood T cell repertoires in COVID-19. Study at large: PBMCs, B-cell-depleted T cells, or T cells provided the cDNA or gDNA that made up the material.

This CDR3 spans 13 amino acids. V lost 4 bases and J lost 4; bases outside the gene matches: 2. Germline loops: CDR1 SGDLS, CDR2 YYNGEE. Seattle's cohort entered during active infection and was followed longitudinally. Authors' analysis steps: Cell counts per sample came from amplifying reference gene primers. TCRdb's table, derived via immunoSEQ multiplex PCR, lists solely in-frame clones and lacks some. V and J calls and clone size are as listed in that table; D and trimming were resolved from the DNA. The data contain roughly 380,000 clones, approximately 89% of them seen just once; the ten biggest clones take up 3.9%.

Sequenced sample: peripheral blood. The sequence came from a woman between 55 and 75 years old with COVID-19, enrolled during active disease. The rearrangement uses TRBV9 and TRBJ1-5; 7 bases line up with TRBD1. This CDR3 reads CASSRDRNQPQHF. The CDR3 DNA sequence: TGTGCCAGCAGCCGGGACAGAAATCAGCCCCAGCATTTT.